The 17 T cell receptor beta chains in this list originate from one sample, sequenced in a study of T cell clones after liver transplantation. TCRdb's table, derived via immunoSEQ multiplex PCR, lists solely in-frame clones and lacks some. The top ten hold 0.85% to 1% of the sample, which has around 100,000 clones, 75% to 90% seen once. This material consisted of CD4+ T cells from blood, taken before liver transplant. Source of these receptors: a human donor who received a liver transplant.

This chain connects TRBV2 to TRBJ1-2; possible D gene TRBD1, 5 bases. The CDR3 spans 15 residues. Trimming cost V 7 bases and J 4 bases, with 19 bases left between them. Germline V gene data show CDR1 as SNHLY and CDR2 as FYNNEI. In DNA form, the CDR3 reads TGTGCCAGCACCCACATCAGGGTACGGTCCTATGGCTACACCTTC. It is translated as CASTHIRVRSYGYTF.

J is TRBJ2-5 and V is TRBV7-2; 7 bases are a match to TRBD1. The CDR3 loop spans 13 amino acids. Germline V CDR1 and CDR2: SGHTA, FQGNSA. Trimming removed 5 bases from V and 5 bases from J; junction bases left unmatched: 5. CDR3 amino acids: CASSLQGEETQYF. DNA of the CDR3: TGTGCCAGCAGCCTCCAGGGGGAGGAGACCCAGTACTTC. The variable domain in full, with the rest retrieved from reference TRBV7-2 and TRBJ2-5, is GAGVSQSPSNKVTEKGKDVELRCDPISGHTALYWYRQSLGQGLEFLIYFQGNSAPDKSGLPSDRFSAERTGGSVSTLTIQRTQQEDSAVYLCASSLQGEETQYFGPGTRLLVL.

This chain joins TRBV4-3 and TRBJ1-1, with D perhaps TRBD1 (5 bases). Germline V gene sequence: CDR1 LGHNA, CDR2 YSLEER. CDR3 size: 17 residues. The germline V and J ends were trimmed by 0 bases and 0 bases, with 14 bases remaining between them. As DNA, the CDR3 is TGCGCCAGCAGCCAAGAGGTTACAGGACCATTGAACACTGAAGCTTTCTTT. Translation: CASSQEVTGPLNTEAFF.

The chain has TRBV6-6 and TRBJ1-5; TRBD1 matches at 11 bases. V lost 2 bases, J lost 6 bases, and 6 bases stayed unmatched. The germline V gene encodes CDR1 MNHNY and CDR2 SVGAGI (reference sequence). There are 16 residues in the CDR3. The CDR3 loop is CASSYGTGGYGQPQHF. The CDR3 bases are TGTGCCAGCAGTTACGGGACAGGGGGATACGGTCAGCCCCAGCATTTT.

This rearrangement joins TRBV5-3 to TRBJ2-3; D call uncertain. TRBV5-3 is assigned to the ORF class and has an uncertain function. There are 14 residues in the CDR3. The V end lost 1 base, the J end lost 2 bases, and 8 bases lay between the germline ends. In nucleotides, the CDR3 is TGTGCCAGAAGCTTGAGTCTTTCCACAGATACGCAGTATTTT. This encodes CARSLSLSTDTQYF.

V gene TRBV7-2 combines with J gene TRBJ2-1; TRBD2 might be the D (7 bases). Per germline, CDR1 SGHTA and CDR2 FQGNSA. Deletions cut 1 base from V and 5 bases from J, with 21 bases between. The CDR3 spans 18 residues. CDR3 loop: CASSLGPLGGRKDNEQFF. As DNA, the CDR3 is TGTGCCAGCAGCTTAGGTCCCCTGGGGGGGCGAAAGGACAATGAGCAGTTCTTC.

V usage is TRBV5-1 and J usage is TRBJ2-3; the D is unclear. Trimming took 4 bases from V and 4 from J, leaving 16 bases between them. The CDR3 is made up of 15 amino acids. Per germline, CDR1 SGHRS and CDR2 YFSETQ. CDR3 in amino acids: CASSVDGKQADTQYF. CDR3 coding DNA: TGCGCCAGCAGCGTCGACGGAAAGCAGGCAGATACGCAGTATTTT.

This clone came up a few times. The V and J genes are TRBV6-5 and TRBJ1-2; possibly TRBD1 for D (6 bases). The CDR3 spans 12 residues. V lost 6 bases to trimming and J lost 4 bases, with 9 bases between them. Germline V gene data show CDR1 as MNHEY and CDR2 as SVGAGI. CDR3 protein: CASRDRFYGYTF. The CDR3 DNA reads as TGTGCCAGCAGAGACAGGTTCTATGGCTACACCTTC.

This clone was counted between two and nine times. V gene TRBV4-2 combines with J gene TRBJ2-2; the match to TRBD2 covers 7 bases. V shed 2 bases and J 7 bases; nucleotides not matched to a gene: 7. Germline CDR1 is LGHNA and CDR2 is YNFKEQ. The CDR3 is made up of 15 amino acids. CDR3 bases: TGTGCCAGCAGCCAATCCGCGCGGGGGAGCGGGGAGCTGTTTTTT. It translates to CASSQSARGSGELFF.

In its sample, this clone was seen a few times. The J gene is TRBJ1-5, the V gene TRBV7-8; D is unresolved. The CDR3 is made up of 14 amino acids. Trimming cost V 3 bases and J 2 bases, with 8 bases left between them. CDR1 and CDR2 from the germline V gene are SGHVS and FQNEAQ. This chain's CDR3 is CASSFGDGNQPQHF. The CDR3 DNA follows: TGTGCCAGCAGCTTTGGCGATGGCAATCAGCCCCAGCATTTT. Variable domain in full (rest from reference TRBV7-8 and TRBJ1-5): GAGVSQSPRYKVAKRGQDVALRCDPISGHVSLFWYQQALGQGPEFLTYFQNEAQLDKSGLPSDRFFAERPEGSVSTLKIQRTQQEDSAVYLCASSFGDGNQPQHFGDGTRLSIL.

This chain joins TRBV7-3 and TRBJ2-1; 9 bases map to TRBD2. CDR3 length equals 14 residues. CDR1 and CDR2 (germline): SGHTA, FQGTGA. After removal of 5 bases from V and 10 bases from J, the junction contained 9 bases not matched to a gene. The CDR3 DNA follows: TGTGCCAGCAGCCCACCGGGACTAGCAAGGGAGCAGTTCTTC. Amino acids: CASSPPGLAREQFF.

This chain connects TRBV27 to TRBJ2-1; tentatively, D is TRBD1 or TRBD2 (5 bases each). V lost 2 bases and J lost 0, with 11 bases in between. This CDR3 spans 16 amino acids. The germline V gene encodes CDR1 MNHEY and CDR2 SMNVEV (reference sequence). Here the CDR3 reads CASSLLPGSSYNEQFF. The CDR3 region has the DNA TGTGCCAGCAGTTTACTCCCAGGGAGCTCCTACAATGAGCAGTTCTTC.

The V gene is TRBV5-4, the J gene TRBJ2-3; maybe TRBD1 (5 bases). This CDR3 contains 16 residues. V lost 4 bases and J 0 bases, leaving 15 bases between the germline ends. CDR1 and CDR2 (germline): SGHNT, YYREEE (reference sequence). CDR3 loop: CASSKDTRVSTDTQYF. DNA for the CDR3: TGTGCCAGCAGCAAGGACACCCGCGTTAGCACAGATACGCAGTATTTT.

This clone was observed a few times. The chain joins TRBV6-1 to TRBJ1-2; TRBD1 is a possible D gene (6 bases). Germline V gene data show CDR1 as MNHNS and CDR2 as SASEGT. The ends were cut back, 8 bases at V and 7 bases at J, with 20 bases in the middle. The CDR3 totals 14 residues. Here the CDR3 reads CASGPRVLGAGYTF. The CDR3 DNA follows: TGTGCCAGCGGGCCTCGGGTCTTGGGGGCTGGCTACACCTTC.

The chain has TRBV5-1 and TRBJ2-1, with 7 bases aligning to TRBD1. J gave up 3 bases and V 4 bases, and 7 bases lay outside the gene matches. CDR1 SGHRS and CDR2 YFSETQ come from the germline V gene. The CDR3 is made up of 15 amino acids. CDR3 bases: TGCGCCAGCAGCGCCTCCGGGACAGACTACAATGAGCAGTTCTTC. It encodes CASSASGTDYNEQFF.

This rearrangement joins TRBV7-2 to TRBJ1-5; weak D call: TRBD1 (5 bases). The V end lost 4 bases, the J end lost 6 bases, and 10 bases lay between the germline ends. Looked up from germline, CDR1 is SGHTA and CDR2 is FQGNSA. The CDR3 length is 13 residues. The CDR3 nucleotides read TGTGCCAGCAGCTCCCGACAGAGTCAGCCCCAGCATTTT. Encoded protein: CASSSRQSQPQHF. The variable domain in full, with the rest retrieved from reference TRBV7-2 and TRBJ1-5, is GAGVSQSPSNKVTEKGKDVELRCDPISGHTALYWYRQSLGQGLEFLIYFQGNSAPDKSGLPSDRFSAERTGGSVSTLTIQRTQQEDSAVYLCASSSRQSQPQHFGDGTRLSIL.

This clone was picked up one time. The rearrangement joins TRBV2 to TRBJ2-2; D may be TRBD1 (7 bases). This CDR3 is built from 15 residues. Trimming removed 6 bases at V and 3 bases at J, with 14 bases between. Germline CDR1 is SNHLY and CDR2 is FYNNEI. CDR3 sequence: CASRSRGAHTGELFF. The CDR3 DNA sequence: TGTGCCAGCAGATCCAGGGGGGCCCACACCGGGGAGCTGTTTTTT. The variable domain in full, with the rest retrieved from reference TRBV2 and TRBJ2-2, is EPEVTQTPSHQVTQMGQEVILRCVPISNHLYFYWYRQILGQKVEFLVSFYNNEISEKSEIFDDQFSVERPDGSNFTLKIRSTKLEDSAMYFCASRSRGAHTGELFFGEGSRLTVL.